This entry features one T cell receptor beta chain sequence. These data are taken from a study of blood T cells in healthy people across ages. Trimming at V came to 8 bases and at J to 2 bases, leaving 8 bases not matched to a gene. CDR1 SNHLY and CDR2 FYNNEI come from the germline V gene. The CDR3 has 15 amino acids. Primed by a sample-barcoded 5' primer and a J-beta primer mix, a second PCR proceeded for roughly 6 to 12 cycles. TCRdb re-called the 5' RACE reads with MiXCR, one entry per CDR3 protein. This table has 1.5 million to 2 million distinct CDR3 sequences, over 25% appearing once. The sequence was obtained from a woman aged 30 to 39 in good health. This chain joins TRBV2 and TRBJ2-7, with 11 bases matching TRBD2. The sample taken for sequencing was blood. The CDR3 DNA is TGTGCCAGCGCCTTTAGCGGGGGGGTTGCCTACGAGCAGTACTTC. Encoded protein: CASAFSGGVAYEQYF.